What follows are 12 T cell receptor beta chains derived from one specimen sequenced in a study of siplizumab effects on memory and regulatory T cells. The table came from immunoSEQ multiplex PCR; TCRdb's copy has only in-frame clones and leaves some out. Of about 26,000 clones listed, approximately 82% are singletons. Sequencing was done on a sample of memory CD4+ T cells sorted from blood. These receptors were taken from a human donor in good health.

The chain recombines TRBV20-1 with TRBJ2-1; maybe TRBD1 (5 bases). Between the trimmed V and J ends, which lost 6 bases and 7 bases, there was a span of 10 bases. CDR1 and CDR2 (germline): DFQATT, SNEGSKA (reference sequence). This CDR3 is built from 11 residues. The CDR3 nucleotides are TGCAGTGCCCCCCAGGGAAATGAGCAGTTCTTC. It specifies CSAPQGNEQFF.

CDR3 in amino acids: CASRGQLTGQPQHF. The DNA for the CDR3 is TGTGCCAGCAGGGGACAGTTGACTGGGCAGCCCCAGCATTTT. This chain joins TRBV2 and TRBJ1-5, with TRBD1 matching over 7 bases. The CDR3 consists of 14 residues. Germline CDR1 and CDR2: SNHLY and FYNNEI. The junction had 9 bases not matched to a gene; V was cut back by 6 bases and J by 7 bases.

The rearrangement links TRBV28 to TRBJ1-3; the match to TRBD1 covers 7 bases. V lost 3 bases and J lost 4; bases outside the gene matches: 6. The CDR3 sequence is 15 residues long. The germline gives CDR1 MDHEN, CDR2 SYDVKM. CDR3 bases: TGTGCCAGCAGTTTGGAACAGGGGATAGGAAACACCATATATTTT. It translates to CASSLEQGIGNTIYF.

V usage is TRBV27 and J usage is TRBJ1-2, with 7 bases lining up with TRBD1. V shed 6 bases, J shed 4 bases, and the junction held 11 bases outside the gene matches. Per the germline V gene, CDR1 is MNHEY and CDR2 is SMNVEV (reference sequence). This CDR3 region has 15 residues. The CDR3 loop reads CASSPHHRGGYGYTF. CDR3 bases: TGTGCCAGCAGCCCTCATCACAGGGGAGGCTATGGCTACACCTTC.

This sequence joins TRBV18 and TRBJ1-2; 8 nucleotides agree with TRBD1. This CDR3 is 19 amino acids long. The V gene's germline CDR1 is KGHSH and CDR2 LQKENI. The V and J ends lost 2 bases and 3 bases, in that order; junction bases with no gene match: 17. The chain's CDR3 is CASSPSIGQGGERDYGYTF. The CDR3 bases are TGTGCCAGCTCACCATCGATTGGACAGGGCGGTGAACGGGACTATGGCTACACCTTC.

The chain combines TRBV6-5 with TRBJ2-7; D might be TRBD2 (6 bases). V dropped 5 bases and J dropped 3 bases, with 8 bases sitting between them. The length of the CDR3 is 12 residues. Germline V gene data show CDR1 as MNHEY and CDR2 as SVGAGI. DNA for the CDR3: TGTGCCAGCAGTGAAGCGGGCTACGAGCAGTACTTC. Encoded protein: CASSEAGYEQYF.

V gene TRBV15 combines with J gene TRBJ1-5; D unresolved. Germline V gives CDR1 LNHNV, CDR2 YYDKDF (reference sequence). The CDR3 is made up of 12 amino acids. The ends were cut back, 4 bases at V and 4 bases at J, with 5 bases in the middle. Here the CDR3 DNA reads TGTGCCACCAGCATCCCAAATCAGCCCCAGCATTTT. Amino acid sequence: CATSIPNQPQHF.

This chain links TRBV4-1 with TRBJ1-2, with 9 bases aligning to TRBD1. After removal of 5 bases from V and 6 bases from J, the junction contained 7 bases not matched to a gene. CDR1 is MGHRA, CDR2 YSYEKL, per germline. The CDR3 contains 14 residues. The CDR3 region has the DNA TGCGCCAGCAGCTCGAACAGGGGGCGGGATGGCTACACCTTC. Amino acids: CASSSNRGRDGYTF.

The gene calls are TRBV19 and TRBJ2-2, with D perhaps given as TRBD1 or TRBD2 (5 bases each). V was shortened by 6 bases and J by 1 base, with 9 bases between the two germline ends. Germline assignment: CDR1 LNHDA and CDR2 SQIVND (reference sequence). The CDR3 length is 14 residues. The CDR3 is CASRSGQNTGELFF. In nucleotides, the CDR3 is TGTGCCAGTAGATCGGGGCAGAACACCGGGGAGCTGTTTTTT.

The chain is built from TRBV2 and TRBJ1-4, with D perhaps matching TRBD1 (5 bases). Germline V gene data show CDR1 as SNHLY and CDR2 as FYNNEI. This CDR3 spans 15 amino acids. V was trimmed by 6 bases and J by 5 bases, leaving 16 bases between them. CDR3 in amino acids: CASSDPGTSNEKLFF. The CDR3 coding sequence is TGTGCCAGCAGCGACCCCGGGACCTCGAATGAAAAACTGTTTTTT.

The rearrangement uses TRBV7-3 and TRBJ2-1; a possible D gene is TRBD2 (6 bases). Germline-derived CDR1 and CDR2 are SGHTA and FQGTGA. Trimming took off 5 bases at V and 5 bases at J, with 16 bases between the two ends. The CDR3 has 15 amino acids. This CDR3 reads CASSPMGLADNEQFF. The CDR3 DNA reads as TGTGCCAGCAGCCCCATGGGACTGGCCGACAATGAGCAGTTCTTC.

The chain recombines TRBV19 with TRBJ2-1, with 11 bases identical to TRBD2. This CDR3 is 17 amino acids long. Per the germline V gene, CDR1 is LNHDA and CDR2 is SQIVND (reference sequence). V shed 6 bases, J shed 3 bases, and the junction held 10 bases outside the gene matches. Here the CDR3 DNA reads TGTGCCAGTAGCAGCCACCCGGGACTAGCGGACTACAATGAGCAGTTCTTC. Residues: CASSSHPGLADYNEQFF.